This T cell receptor (beta chain) emerged from a study of technical replicates of blood from a few donors (TCRdb year 2017). This clone has a single count. Its target antigen remains unknown. Base qualities are not provided; no much larger clone lies one nucleotide away. The cysteine opens and the phenylalanine closes a CDR3 of 15 amino acids. The only DNA kept is the CDR3, 45 bases in frame from the first base. CDR1 and CDR2, looked up from the germline V gene, are SNHLY and FYNNEI. Relative to germline, V is missing 4 bases and J is missing 6 bases, with 3 bases of the junction outside any gene match. Library preparation used the immunoSEQ multiplex PCR assay. TCRdb provides this immuneACCESS table in a form limited to in-frame rearrangements. Some clones are lacking; in checked studies, under half of them reflect an unresolved V gene, and why the rest are absent is not known. The sample table shows about 56,000 clones, and roughly 95% are seen once. Around 3% of the sample belongs to the ten largest clones.

Sequencing used PBMCs. The chain is encoded by TRBV2 joined to TRBJ2-2, with 12 bases matching TRBD2. The receptor was isolated from a human donor in good health. Some clones in this sample may be carry-over from other donors' samples. The bases are TGTGCCAGCAGTGTGACTAGCGGGGGTTCCGGGGAGCTGTTTTTT. Its protein reads: CASSVTSGGSGELFF. Joined to the reference TRBV2 and TRBJ2-2 proteins, this CDR3 gives the full variable domain: EPEVTQTPSHQVTQMGQEVILRCVPISNHLYFYWYRQILGQKVEFLVSFYNNEISEKSEIFDDQFSVERPDGSNFTLKIRSTKLEDSAMYFCASSVTSGGSGELFFGEGSRLTVL.